The next 32 T cell receptor beta chains were all read from a single sample in a study of synovial regulatory T cells in juvenile arthritis. Using immunoSEQ multiplex PCR, the repertoire was profiled, and TCRdb retains in-frame clones only, with some absent. This specimen shows 8,000 to 10,000 clones; the ten leading clones hold 0.35%. Material: Treg cells from blood. Specified subset: remaining (HLA-DR-negative) circulating blood Treg cells. These TCRs come from a donor aged 2 to 35 with juvenile idiopathic arthritis.

V is TRBV4-1 and J is TRBJ2-1; TCRdb picks TRBD2, but there is no DNA to check that call. The CDR3 has 19 residues. The coding DNA is unavailable. Looked up from germline, CDR1 is MGHRA and CDR2 is YSYEKL. Here the CDR3 reads CASSQDRTSGTSSYNEQFF.

The chain employs TRBV18 and TRBJ1-1; the TCRdb D gene call, TRBD1, has no DNA to confirm it. The CDR3 is 14 residues long. DNA was not recorded. From germline, CDR1 is KGHSH and CDR2 LQKENI. This chain's CDR3 is CASSPGAINTEAFF. The full variable domain, with the rest looked up from reference TRBV18 and TRBJ1-1, is NAGVMQNPRHLVRRRGQEARLRCSPMKGHSHVYWYRQLPEEGLKFMVYLQKENIIDESGMPKERFSAEFPKEGPSILRIQQVVRGDSAAYFCASSPGAINTEAFFGQGTRLTVV.

The gene calls are TRBV4-1 and TRBJ2-1; lacking DNA, the TRBD2 call made by TCRdb goes unchecked. Germline V gene sequence: CDR1 MGHRA, CDR2 YSYEKL. There are 12 residues in the CDR3. No DNA sequence was recorded. CDR3: CASSQTSGERFF.

This rearrangement joins TRBV10-3 to TRBJ1-1; TCRdb gives TRBD1 as the D gene, but with no DNA this cannot be confirmed. The CDR3 runs 17 residues. Only the protein is on record. The germline CDR1 and CDR2 sequences are ENHRY and SYGVKD. CDR3 sequence: CAISGHPGTGGNTEAFF.

The chain employs TRBV19 and TRBJ1-2; TCRdb calls TRBD1, which cannot be checked without DNA. The CDR3 is 13 amino acids. Only the protein is on record. In germline, CDR1 is LNHDA, CDR2 SQIVND (reference sequence). The CDR3 loop reads CASSMYSLYGYTF.

The V gene is TRBV19, the J gene TRBJ2-7. Per germline, CDR1 LNHDA and CDR2 SQIVND (reference sequence). CDR3 length: 16 residues. No DNA is listed. CDR3 residues: CASSPVRRTESYEQYF.

This chain links TRBV6-6 with TRBJ2-3; with no DNA, the TCRdb D assignment of TRBD2 cannot be verified. The germline gives CDR1 MNHNY, CDR2 SVGAGI (reference sequence). The CDR3 sequence is 16 residues long. No DNA accompanies this entry. This CDR3 is CASSRTVSGRADTQYF.

The genes are TRBV6-1 and TRBJ1-1; TCRdb proposes TRBD1, but this gene call is untestable without DNA. The CDR3 length is 14 residues. No DNA sequence is on record. CDR1 is MNHNS and CDR2 is SASEGT in the germline V gene. This CDR3 reads CAIFDRGLNTEAFF.

V and J are TRBV20-1 and TRBJ1-2. This CDR3 contains 11 residues. No DNA is recorded. Germline CDR1 DFQATT, CDR2 SNEGSKA (reference sequence). The CDR3 is CSARGLDGYTF.

The chain joins TRBV7-8 to TRBJ1-5. This CDR3 has 15 amino acids. No DNA sequence is on record. Germline CDR1 is SGHVS and CDR2 is FQNEAQ. Here the CDR3 reads CASSHTRAIPQPQHF.

The chain is built from TRBV12-5 and TRBJ1-2. Germline assignment: CDR1 LGHNT and CDR2 FRNRAP. CDR3 length equals 11 residues. No DNA has been recorded. CDR3 loop: CASDGNYGYTF.

The gene calls are TRBV29-1 and TRBJ1-6. The CDR3 covers 11 residues. No nucleotide data were recorded. Germline lookup yields CDR1 SQVTM and CDR2 ANQGSEA. The CDR3 sequence: CSVEWNSPLHF.

The chain combines TRBV6-1 with TRBJ2-7; TCRdb indicates TRBD2, and absent DNA this call remains unverified. Germline V gene data show CDR1 as MNHNS and CDR2 as SASEGT. This CDR3 is 16 amino acids long. No DNA was logged. The CDR3 loop is CASSEGLAGGLYEQYF.

The genes are TRBV7-8 and TRBJ1-3. The CDR3 has 17 amino acids. No DNA sequence was recorded. Germline CDR1 is SGHVS and CDR2 is FQNEAQ. CDR3 residues: CASSLFRGTDSGNTIYF.

The chain uses TRBV18 and TRBJ2-7; TCRdb outputs TRBD1, but without DNA this stays unchecked. The CDR3 covers 14 residues. The DNA sequence is not available. Per germline, CDR1 KGHSH and CDR2 LQKENI. The CDR3 region is CASSLRQDHYEQYF.

This chain links TRBV5-3 with TRBJ2-1; TCRdb's D gene call, TRBD2, goes unchecked for lack of DNA. TRBV5-3 is given ORF status, its function remaining uncertain. There are 16 residues in the CDR3. The DNA is unrecorded. The CDR3 here is CARSPFISGSSNEQFF.

The chain has TRBV5-6 and TRBJ1-6. The germline V gene encodes CDR1 SGHDT and CDR2 YYEEEE. There are 15 residues in the CDR3. No coding sequence is recorded. The CDR3 protein is CASSGGITNNSPLHF.

The chain combines TRBV2 with TRBJ1-2. This CDR3 is 7 amino acids long. No DNA is recorded. The germline gives CDR1 SNHLY, CDR2 FYNNEI. This CDR3 is CASRYTF.

The V and J genes are TRBV4-1 and TRBJ2-1; TCRdb picks TRBD1, but there is no DNA to check that call. This CDR3 contains 15 residues. DNA for this receptor is not on file. Germline V gives CDR1 MGHRA, CDR2 YSYEKL. The CDR3 reads CASSRGTGSVNEQFF.

The genes are TRBV4-1 and TRBJ1-2; TCRdb outputs TRBD1, but without DNA this stays unchecked. The germline V gene has CDR1 MGHRA and CDR2 YSYEKL. The CDR3 totals 13 residues. The nucleotide record is missing. The CDR3 here is CASSPDRGYGYTF.

V usage is TRBV6-1 and J usage is TRBJ1-6; without DNA, the TCRdb call of TRBD1 cannot be checked. This CDR3 has 15 amino acids. No DNA is listed. Germline values: CDR1 MNHNS, CDR2 SASEGT. The CDR3 sequence is CASSESGSYNSPLHF.

The genes are TRBV11-2 and TRBJ2-7. Germline assignment: CDR1 SGHAT and CDR2 FQNNGV. The CDR3 has 15 residues. The DNA sequence is not available. The CDR3: CASSLDSAGHYEQYF.

The genes are TRBV18 and TRBJ1-2; TCRdb's D call of TRBD1 is untestable without DNA. Germline values: CDR1 KGHSH, CDR2 LQKENI. The CDR3 consists of 12 residues. DNA was not recorded. CDR3 protein: CASSPPGGGYTF. Supplemented by reference TRBV18 and TRBJ1-2, the full variable domain reads NAGVMQNPRHLVRRRGQEARLRCSPMKGHSHVYWYRQLPEEGLKFMVYLQKENIIDESGMPKERFSAEFPKEGPSILRIQQVVRGDSAAYFCASSPPGGGYTFGSGTRLTVV.

The rearrangement uses TRBV28 and TRBJ2-7; the TCRdb call, TRBD2, lacks DNA for checking. CDR3 size: 13 residues. There is no recorded DNA. The germline V gene encodes CDR1 MDHEN and CDR2 SYDVKM. CDR3 sequence: CASGGGSSYEQYF.

This rearrangement joins TRBV6-1 to TRBJ1-2; TCRdb outputs TRBD1, but without DNA this stays unchecked. The CDR3 is made up of 12 amino acids. There is no recorded DNA. In germline, CDR1 is MNHNS, CDR2 SASEGT. The CDR3 region is CASSDTNYGYTF.

The CDR3 region is CASSQEEEAGGFSSGNTIYF. The chain couples TRBV4-1 to TRBJ1-3; the D call from TCRdb, TRBD1, cannot be confirmed without DNA. Germline loops: CDR1 MGHRA, CDR2 YSYEKL. This CDR3 is built from 20 residues. The DNA sequence is not available.

The V call is TRBV6-1, the J call TRBJ1-5; TCRdb reports TRBD1, a call that lacks DNA to check it against. CDR3 length: 14 amino acids. Only the protein is on record. From germline, CDR1 is MNHNS and CDR2 SASEGT. The CDR3 is CASTDGYRYQPQHF.

This CDR3 reads CSARRINEQFF. The V gene is TRBV20-1, the J gene TRBJ2-1. Germline CDR1 reads DFQATT; CDR2 reads SNEGSKA (reference sequence). This CDR3 spans 11 amino acids. No DNA sequence was recorded.

This sequence joins TRBV6-1 and TRBJ2-5; TCRdb's assignment of TRBD1 cannot be checked, as there is no DNA. This CDR3 has 16 residues. The nucleotide record is missing. Germline lookup yields CDR1 MNHNS and CDR2 SASEGT. The CDR3 reads CASSELAGGSQETQYF.

The rearrangement uses TRBV18 and TRBJ2-5; absent DNA, TCRdb's TRBD2 call cannot be checked. The CDR3 runs to 13 residues. No DNA appears here. Looked up from germline, CDR1 is KGHSH and CDR2 is LQKENI. CDR3 loop: CASSVLGGETQYF.

The V call is TRBV11-2, the J call TRBJ2-3; TCRdb reports TRBD1, a call that lacks DNA to check it against. This CDR3 spans 16 amino acids. The record lacks a DNA sequence. Germline values: CDR1 SGHAT, CDR2 FQNNGV. The CDR3 loop reads CASSPWQGAMGDTQYF.

Here the CDR3 reads CASTWGGFPGNTIYF. The V and J genes are TRBV6-1 and TRBJ1-3. CDR3 length equals 15 residues. DNA for this receptor is not on file. CDR1 and CDR2 (germline): MNHNS, SASEGT.